This TCR beta chain was observed in a study of response to subunit inactivated influenza vaccine. This CDR3 is 16 amino acids long. V gave up 3 bases and J gave up 0 bases, with 9 bases separating them. CDR1 is SGHTA and CDR2 is FQGNSA in the germline V gene. TCRdb ran MiXCR on the RT-PCR reads and lists one entry per CDR3 protein. The table shows 450,000 to 700,000 distinct CDR3 sequences, with 12% to 15% occurring only once. The chain is built from TRBV7-2 and TRBJ1-6, with unresolved D. This receptor was obtained from a man aged 50-60 years who received an inactivated influenza vaccine. This specimen was PBMCs from blood, taken 11 to 12 days after vaccination. The CDR3 DNA reads as TGTGCCAGCAGCTTTTGGGAGAGCTCCTATAATTCACCCCTCCACTTT. Encoded protein: CASSFWESSYNSPLHF.